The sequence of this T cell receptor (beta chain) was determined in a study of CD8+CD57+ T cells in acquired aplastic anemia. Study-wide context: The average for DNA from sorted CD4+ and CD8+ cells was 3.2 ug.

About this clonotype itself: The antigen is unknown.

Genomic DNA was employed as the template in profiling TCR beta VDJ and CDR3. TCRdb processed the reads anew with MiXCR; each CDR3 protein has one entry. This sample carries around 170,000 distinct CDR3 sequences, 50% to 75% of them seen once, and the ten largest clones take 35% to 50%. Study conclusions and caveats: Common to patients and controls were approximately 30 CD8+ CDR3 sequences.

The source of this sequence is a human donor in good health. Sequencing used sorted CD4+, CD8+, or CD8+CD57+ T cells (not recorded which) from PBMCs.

CDR3 DNA: TGCAGTGCTTCATCCGGGTTACAGCCCCAGCATTTT. It is translated as CSASSGLQPQHF. The rearrangement links TRBV20-1 to TRBJ1-5; no reliable D call. The germline CDR1 and CDR2 sequences are DFQATT and SNEGSKA (reference sequence). CDR3 length equals 12 residues. Trimming shortened V by 5 bases and J by 7 bases, and 12 bases separated the two germline ends.